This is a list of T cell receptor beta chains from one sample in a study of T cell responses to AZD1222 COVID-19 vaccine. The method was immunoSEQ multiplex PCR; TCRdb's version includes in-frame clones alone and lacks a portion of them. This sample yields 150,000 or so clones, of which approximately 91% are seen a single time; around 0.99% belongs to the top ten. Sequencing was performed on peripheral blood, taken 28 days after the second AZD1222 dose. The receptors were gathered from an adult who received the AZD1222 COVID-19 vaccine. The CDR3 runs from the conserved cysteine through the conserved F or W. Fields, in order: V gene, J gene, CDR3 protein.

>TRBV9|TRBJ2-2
CASSVVPASNTGELFF
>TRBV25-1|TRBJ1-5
CASSEFTGDQPQHF
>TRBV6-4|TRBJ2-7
CASSCYEQYF
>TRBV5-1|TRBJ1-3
CASSLEANSGNTIYF
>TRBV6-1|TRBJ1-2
CASSEFPEGYTF
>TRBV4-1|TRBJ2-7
CASSQEWTSVTSYEQYF
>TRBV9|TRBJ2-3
CASSPRTGTSTDTQYF
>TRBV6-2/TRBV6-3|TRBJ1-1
CASSTWDINTEAFF
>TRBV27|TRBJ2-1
CASNLGGFGNEQFF
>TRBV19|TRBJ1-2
CASSRGDYGYTF
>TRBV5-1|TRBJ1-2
CASSLALTGTNYGYTF
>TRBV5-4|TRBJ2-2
CASSTALRDTGELFF
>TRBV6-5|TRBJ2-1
CASSPRHANGMVPLF
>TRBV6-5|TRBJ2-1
CASSRLAGVNEQFF
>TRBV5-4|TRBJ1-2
CASSLDSGGYTF
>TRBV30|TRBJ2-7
CAWRRHYEQYF
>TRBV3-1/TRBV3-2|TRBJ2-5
CASSRLLAGGETQYF
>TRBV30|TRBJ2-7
CAEGDYEQYF
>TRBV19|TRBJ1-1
CASSIWAGTEAFF
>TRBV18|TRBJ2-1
CASSPVNSANEQFF
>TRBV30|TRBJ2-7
CAWKPAGSLYYEQYF
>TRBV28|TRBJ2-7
CASNPRGTSFYEQYF
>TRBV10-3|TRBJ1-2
CAISEGGRRIYGYTF
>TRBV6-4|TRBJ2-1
CASSTQGEGYNEQFF
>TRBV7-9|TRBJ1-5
CASSLDEDRPNQPQHF
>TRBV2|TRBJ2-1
CASRDRAVSYNEQFF
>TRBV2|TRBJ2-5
CASRLAETQYF
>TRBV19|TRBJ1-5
CASSDWGYSNQPQHF
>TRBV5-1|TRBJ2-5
CASSLGQANRETQYF
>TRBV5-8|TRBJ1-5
CASSLARDQPQHF
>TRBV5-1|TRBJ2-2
CASSTGGLAGGAGELFF
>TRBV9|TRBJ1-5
CASSAGQGYGNQPQHF
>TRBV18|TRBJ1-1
CASSPRTHMNTEAFF
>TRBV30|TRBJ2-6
CAWRRVYGANVLTF
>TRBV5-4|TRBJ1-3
CASSLGARGNTIYF
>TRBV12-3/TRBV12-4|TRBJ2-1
CASRREGYNEQFF
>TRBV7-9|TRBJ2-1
CASSPRGTANNEQFF